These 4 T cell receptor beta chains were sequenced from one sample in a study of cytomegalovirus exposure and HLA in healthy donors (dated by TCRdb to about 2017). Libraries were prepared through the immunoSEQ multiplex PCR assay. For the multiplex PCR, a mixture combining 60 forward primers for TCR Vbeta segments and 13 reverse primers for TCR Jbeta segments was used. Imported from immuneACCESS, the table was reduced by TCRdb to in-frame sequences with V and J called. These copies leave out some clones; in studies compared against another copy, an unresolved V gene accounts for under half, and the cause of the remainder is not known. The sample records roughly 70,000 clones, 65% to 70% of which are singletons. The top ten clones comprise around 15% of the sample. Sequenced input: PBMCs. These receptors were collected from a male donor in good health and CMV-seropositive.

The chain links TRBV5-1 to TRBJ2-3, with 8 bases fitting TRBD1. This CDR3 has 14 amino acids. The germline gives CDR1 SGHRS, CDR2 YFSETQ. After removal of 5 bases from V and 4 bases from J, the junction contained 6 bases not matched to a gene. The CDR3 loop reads CASRMTGEADTQYF. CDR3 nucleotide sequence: TGCGCCAGCAGGATGACAGGGGAGGCAGATACGCAGTATTTT. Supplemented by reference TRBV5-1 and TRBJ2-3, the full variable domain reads KAGVTQTPRYLIKTRGQQVTLSCSPISGHRSVSWYQQTPGQGLQFLFEYFSETQRNKGNFPGRFSGRQFSNSRSEMNVSTLELGDSALYLCASRMTGEADTQYFGPGTRLTVL.

CDR3 sequence: CASSLAQGAVGELFF. CDR3 DNA: TGCGCCAGCAGCTTGGCGCAGGGGGCTGTCGGGGAGCTGTTTTTT. The V call is TRBV5-1, the J call TRBJ2-2; 8 bases agree with TRBD1. The CDR3 extends over 15 amino acids. Germline V lookup: CDR1 SGHRS, CDR2 YFSETQ. Germline trimming cut 0 bases from V and 7 bases from J; bases unmatched to any gene: 5.

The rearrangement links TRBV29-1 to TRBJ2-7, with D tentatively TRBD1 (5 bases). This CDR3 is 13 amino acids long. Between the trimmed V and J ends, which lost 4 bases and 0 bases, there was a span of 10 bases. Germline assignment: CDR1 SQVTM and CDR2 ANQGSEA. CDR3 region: CSVVLRDSYEQYF. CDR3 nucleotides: TGCAGCGTTGTCCTCAGGGACTCCTACGAGCAGTACTTC.

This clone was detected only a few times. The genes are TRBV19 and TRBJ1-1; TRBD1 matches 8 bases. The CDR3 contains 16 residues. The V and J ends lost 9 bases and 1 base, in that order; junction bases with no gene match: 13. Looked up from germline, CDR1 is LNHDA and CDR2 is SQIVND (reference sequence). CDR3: CASRPTPGQANTEAFF. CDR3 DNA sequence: TGTGCCAGCCGGCCCACACCGGGACAGGCGAACACTGAAGCTTTCTTT.